This T cell receptor (beta chain) was recorded in a study of neoadjuvant anti-PD-1 for oral cavity cancer. Study at large: Before surgery, most patients got three to four biweekly 3 mg/kg nivolumab doses.

The V and J ends lost 4 bases and 7 bases respectively, with 17 bases between them. The V gene's germline CDR1 is SGHNT and CDR2 YYREEE (reference sequence). The CDR3 contains 14 residues. Time point meaning: after neoadjuvant nivolumab, at surgical resection. In the case of this clone: Antigen specificity is unknown.

Study outcomes and limitations: Higher pretreatment blood Treg/Th17 ratios correlated with higher pretreatment blood and lower post-treatment tumor TCRbeta clonality.

Data came from immunoSEQ multiplex PCR; TCRdb stores just in-frame clones and leaves some out. The table records some 40,000 clones, around 38% of them present only once. The sequenced sample was tumor tissue, obtained after nivolumab (anti-PD-1) treatment. The sequence was obtained from a person aged 40 to 85 with oral cavity squamous cell carcinoma. The rearrangement joins TRBV5-4 to TRBJ1-2, with D hard to call. The CDR3 DNA reads as TGTGCCAGCAGCGCCGGATGGGTGGGGTCTGGCTACACCTTC. It translates to CASSAGWVGSGYTF.